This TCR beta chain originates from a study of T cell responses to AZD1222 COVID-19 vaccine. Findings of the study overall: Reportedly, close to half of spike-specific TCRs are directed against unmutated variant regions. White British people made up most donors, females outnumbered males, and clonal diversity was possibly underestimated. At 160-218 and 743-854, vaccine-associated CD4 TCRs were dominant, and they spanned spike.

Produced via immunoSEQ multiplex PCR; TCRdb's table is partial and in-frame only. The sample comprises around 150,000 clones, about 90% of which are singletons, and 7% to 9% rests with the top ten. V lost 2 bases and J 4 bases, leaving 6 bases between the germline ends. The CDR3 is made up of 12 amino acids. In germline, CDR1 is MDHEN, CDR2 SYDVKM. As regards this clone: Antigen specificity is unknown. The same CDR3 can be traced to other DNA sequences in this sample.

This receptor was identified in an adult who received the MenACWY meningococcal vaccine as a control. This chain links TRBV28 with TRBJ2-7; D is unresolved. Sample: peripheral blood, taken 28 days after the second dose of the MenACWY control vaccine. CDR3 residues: CASSLTQYEQYF. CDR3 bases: TGTGCCAGCAGTTTAACACAATACGAGCAGTACTTC.